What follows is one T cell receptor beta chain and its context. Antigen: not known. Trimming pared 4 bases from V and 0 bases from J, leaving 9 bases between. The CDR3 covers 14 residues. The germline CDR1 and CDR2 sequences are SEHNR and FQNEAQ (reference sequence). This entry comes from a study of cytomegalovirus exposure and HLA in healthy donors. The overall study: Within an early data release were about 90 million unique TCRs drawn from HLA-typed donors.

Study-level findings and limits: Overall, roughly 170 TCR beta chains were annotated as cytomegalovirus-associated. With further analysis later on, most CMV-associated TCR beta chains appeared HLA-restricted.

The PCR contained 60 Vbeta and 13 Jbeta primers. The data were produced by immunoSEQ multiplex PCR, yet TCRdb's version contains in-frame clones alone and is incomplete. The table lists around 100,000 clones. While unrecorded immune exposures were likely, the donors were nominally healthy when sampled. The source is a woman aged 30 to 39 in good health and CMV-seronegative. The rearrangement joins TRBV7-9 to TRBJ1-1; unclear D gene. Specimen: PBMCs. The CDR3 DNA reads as TGTGCCAGCAGCTCGGTCCGTATGAACACTGAAGCTTTCTTT. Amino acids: CASSSVRMNTEAFF.